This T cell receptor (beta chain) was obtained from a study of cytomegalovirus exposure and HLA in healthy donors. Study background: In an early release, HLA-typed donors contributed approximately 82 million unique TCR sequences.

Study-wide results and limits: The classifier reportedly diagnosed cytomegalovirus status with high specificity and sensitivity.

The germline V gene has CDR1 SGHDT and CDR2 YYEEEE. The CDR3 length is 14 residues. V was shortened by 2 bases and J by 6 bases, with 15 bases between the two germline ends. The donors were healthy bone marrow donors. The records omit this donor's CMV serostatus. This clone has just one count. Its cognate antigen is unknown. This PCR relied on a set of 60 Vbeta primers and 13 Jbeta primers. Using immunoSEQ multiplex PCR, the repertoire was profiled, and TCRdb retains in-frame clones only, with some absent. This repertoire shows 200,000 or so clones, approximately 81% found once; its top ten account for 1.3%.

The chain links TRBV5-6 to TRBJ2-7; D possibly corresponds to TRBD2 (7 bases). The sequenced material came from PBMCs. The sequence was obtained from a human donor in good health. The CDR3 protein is CASSLRGALREQYF. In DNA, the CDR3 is TGTGCCAGCAGCTTACGGGGGGCCCTCCGCGAGCAGTACTTC.